This entry describes one TCR beta chain. This entry belongs to a study of T cell responses to AZD1222 COVID-19 vaccine. The data were produced by immunoSEQ multiplex PCR, yet TCRdb's version contains in-frame clones alone and is incomplete. The repertoire includes about 140,000 clones, about 88% of them detected once, and approximately 4.5% sits in the top ten. Trimming cost V 6 bases and J 4 bases, with 12 bases left between them. The CDR3 has 12 residues. Looked up from germline, CDR1 is DFQATT and CDR2 is SNEGSKA (reference sequence). The sequencing used peripheral blood, collected on day 0 of AZD1222 vaccination. The source is an adult in good health. J is TRBJ1-2 and V is TRBV20-1; no firm D call. The CDR3: CSASDAPYGYTF. The CDR3, as DNA: TGCAGTGCCAGTGACGCCCCCTATGGCTACACCTTC.